A single sample gave rise to the 5 T cell receptor beta chains below, sequenced in a study of long-term antiretroviral therapy in people with HIV. Sequencing used immunoSEQ v3.0 at survey level. Method: immunoSEQ multiplex PCR; TCRdb's copy keeps in-frame clones and lacks some. The table has tens of thousands of clones, roughly 80% seen once; the top ten hold roughly 6.6%. This specimen was unsorted PBMCs, taken 0.6 years after starting antiretroviral therapy. Every receptor here comes from a man between 18 and 29 years old with HIV.

The chain links TRBV7-9 to TRBJ2-5, with D possibly matching TRBD2 (6 bases). Germline CDR1 and CDR2: SEHNR and FQNEAQ (reference sequence). The CDR3 is 16 residues long. V shed 2 bases and J shed 6 bases, with 19 bases lying between them. CDR3 sequence reads: CASSLLGSGYEKTQYF. The CDR3 DNA reads as TGTGCCAGCAGCTTACTCGGGAGTGGGTATGAGAAGACCCAGTACTTC.

The V and J genes are TRBV11-1 and TRBJ2-3; 7 bases are a match to TRBD2. After removal of 6 bases from V and 2 bases from J, the junction contained 5 bases not matched to a gene. Germline V lookup: CDR1 SGHAT, CDR2 FQDESV (reference sequence). This CDR3 is built from 14 residues. In DNA form, the CDR3 reads TGTGCCAGCAGGCGGGGGATTGACACAGATACGCAGTATTTT. This translates into CASRRGIDTDTQYF.

The chain couples TRBV19 to TRBJ1-1; 8 bases map to TRBD1. CDR3 length: 15 residues. Germline values: CDR1 LNHDA, CDR2 SQIVND (reference sequence). With 4 bases clipped from V and 0 bases from J, the junction kept 4 bases outside the gene matches. CDR3 loop: CASSNGQGVNTEAFF. DNA for the CDR3: TGTGCCAGTAGTAATGGACAGGGTGTGAACACTGAAGCTTTCTTT. Full variable domain (remainder filled in from reference TRBV19 and TRBJ1-1): DGGITQSPKYLFRKEGQNVTLSCEQNLNHDAMYWYRQDPGQGLRLIYYSQIVNDFQKGDIAEGYSVSREKKESFPLTVTSAQKNPTAFYLCASSNGQGVNTEAFFGQGTRLTVV.

This clone appeared once. This chain uses TRBV19 with TRBJ2-3, with D possibly being TRBD1 or TRBD2 (5 bases each). The CDR3 consists of 15 residues. V was shortened by 6 bases and J by 1 base, with 14 bases between the two germline ends. Germline lookup yields CDR1 LNHDA and CDR2 SQIVND (reference sequence). DNA of the CDR3: TGTGCCAGTAGCAACCGTGGGACCGGCACAGATACGCAGTATTTT. This encodes CASSNRGTGTDTQYF.

The chain joins TRBV4-1 to TRBJ1-2, with D hard to call. The CDR3 sequence is 14 residues long. Trimming cost V 0 bases and J 4 bases, with 9 bases left between them. Germline CDR1 MGHRA, CDR2 YSYEKL. The CDR3 region has the DNA TGCGCCAGCAGCCAAGAAGAACAGAGCTATGGCTACACCTTC. Translation: CASSQEEQSYGYTF.